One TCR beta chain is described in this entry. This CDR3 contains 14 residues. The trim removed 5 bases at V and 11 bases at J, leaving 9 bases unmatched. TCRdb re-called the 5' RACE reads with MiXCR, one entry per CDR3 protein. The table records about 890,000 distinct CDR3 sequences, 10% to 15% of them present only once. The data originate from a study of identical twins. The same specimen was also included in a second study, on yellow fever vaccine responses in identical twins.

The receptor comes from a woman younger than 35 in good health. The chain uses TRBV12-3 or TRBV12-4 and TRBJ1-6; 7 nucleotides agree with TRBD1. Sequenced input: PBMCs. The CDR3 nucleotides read TGTGCCAGCAGTGTGGGGACTAGGGGGCCACCCCTCCACTTT. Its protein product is CASSVGTRGPPLHF.